A selection of T cell receptor beta chains follows, all from one sample in a study of read filtering for tumor transcriptome and immune sequencing. TCRdb re-derived calls from the reads in MiXCR, one entry per CDR3 protein. The sample includes about 46,000 distinct CDR3 sequences, roughly 12% of them seen just once. Sequencing was done on a sample of a population of CD138-negative cells sorted from bone marrow. Every receptor here comes from a donor at least 40 years old with multiple myeloma. The conserved cysteine and the conserved F or W are not part of the CDR3 here.

TRBV20-1	TRBJ2-7	SAGGTSGLVYEQY
TRBV29-1	TRBJ2-1	SVEDGGRATSYNEQF
TRBV19	TRBJ2-3	ASSSRAGGKPDTQY
TRBV29-1	TRBJ2-1	SVEVRDSYNEQL
TRBV29-1	TRBJ2-1	SVEDPVAGAYNERF
TRBV9	TRBJ2-3	ASSSSFSTDTQY
TRBV7-9	TRBJ2-7	AGGLAEGAYEQY
TRBV7-2	TRBJ2-1	ASSLGQGTF
TRBV12-3/TRBV12-4	TRBJ1-1	ASSRLNTEAF
TRBV3-1	TRBJ1-1	ASSDRDGLGAF
TRBV20-1	TRBJ1-4	SARTGFNEKLF
TRBV7-2	TRBJ2-3	ASSLRTSGRTDTQY
TRBV4-1	TRBJ2-6	ASSRGQVTSGANVLT
TRBV29-1	TRBJ2-1	SVVGLAGDEQF
TRBV7-2	TRBJ2-2	ASSSRTVSGELF
TRBV18	TRBJ1-5	ASSPGVGQPQH
TRBV20-1	TRBJ2-1	SARAFDYNEQF
TRBV7-2	TRBJ2-5	ASSVRGEETQY
TRBV7-9	TRBJ2-7	ASSETGYREQY
TRBV4-1	TRBJ2-2	ASSQDGRNTGELF
TRBV13	TRBJ2-5	ASSLARDRERETQY
TRBV7-9	TRBJ2-1	ASSQRAGGLSYNEQF
TRBV20-1	TRBJ1-5	SASRQQHQPQH
TRBV20-1	TRBJ1-2	SASQGNAVYGYT
TRBV7-9	TRBJ2-5	ASSYIGSQETQY
TRBV7-2	TRBJ1-6	ASSFLQAPDSPLH
TRBV7-9	TRBJ2-3	ASSPRTNKMADTQY
TRBV5-6	TRBJ1-2	ASSVGGIYGYT
TRBV7-2	TRBJ2-1	ASSLAYNGQF
TRBV29-1	TRBJ2-3	SVNEGAGTDTQY
TRBV11-2	TRBJ2-1	ASSLVGMGEQF
TRBV18	TRBJ2-1	ASSQGDWAYEQF
TRBV6-5	TRBJ2-7	ASSSDRLGRVEQY
TRBV29-1	TRBJ2-2	SAPRENTGELF
TRBV19	TRBJ2-3	ASKAWGTDTQY
TRBV30	TRBJ1-2	AWTTKGTGTAYT
TRBV7-9	TRBJ2-1	ASSPTGLAGPPVSYNEQF
TRBV29-1	TRBJ2-1	SVFGGLTGDEQF
TRBV7-3	TRBJ2-1	ASSLTLAGSEQF
TRBV20-1	TRBJ1-1	SASLGLPEAF